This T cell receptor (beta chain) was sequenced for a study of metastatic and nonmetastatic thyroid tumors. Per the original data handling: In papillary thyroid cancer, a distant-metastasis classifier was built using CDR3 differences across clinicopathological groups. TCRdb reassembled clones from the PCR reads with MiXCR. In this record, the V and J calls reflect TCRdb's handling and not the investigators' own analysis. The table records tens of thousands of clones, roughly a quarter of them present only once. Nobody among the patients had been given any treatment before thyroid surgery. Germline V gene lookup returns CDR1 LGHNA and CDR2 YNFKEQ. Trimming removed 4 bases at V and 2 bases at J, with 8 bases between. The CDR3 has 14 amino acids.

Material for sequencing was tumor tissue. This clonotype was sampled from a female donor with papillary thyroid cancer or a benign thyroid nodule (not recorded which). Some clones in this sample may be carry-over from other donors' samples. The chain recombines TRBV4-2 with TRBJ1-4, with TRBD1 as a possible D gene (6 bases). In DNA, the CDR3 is TGTGCCAGCAGCCCAGGGGCCACTAATGAAAAACTGTTTTTT. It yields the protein CASSPGATNEKLFF.